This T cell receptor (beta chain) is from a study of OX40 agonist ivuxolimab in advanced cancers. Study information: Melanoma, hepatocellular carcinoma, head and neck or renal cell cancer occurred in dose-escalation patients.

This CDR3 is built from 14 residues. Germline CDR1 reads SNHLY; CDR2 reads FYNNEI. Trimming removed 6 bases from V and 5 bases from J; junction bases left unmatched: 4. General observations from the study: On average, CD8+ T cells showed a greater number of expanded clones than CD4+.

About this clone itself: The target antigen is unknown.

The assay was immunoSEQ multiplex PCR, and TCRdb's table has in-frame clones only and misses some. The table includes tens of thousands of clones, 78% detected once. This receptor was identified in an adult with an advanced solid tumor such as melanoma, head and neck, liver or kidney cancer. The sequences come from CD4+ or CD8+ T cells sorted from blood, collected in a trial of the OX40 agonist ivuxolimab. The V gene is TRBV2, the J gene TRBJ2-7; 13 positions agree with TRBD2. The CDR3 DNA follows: TGTGCCAGCAGGAGACTAGCGGGAGGCCACGAGCAGTACTTC. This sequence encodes CASRRLAGGHEQYF.